The 18 T cell receptor beta chains presented below share a single source sample, sequenced in a study of resident and recirculating memory T cells in vitiligo. Assay: immunoSEQ multiplex PCR; the TCRdb copy retains only in-frame clones and omits some. The sample consists of 70,000 to 75,000 clones, 80% to 95% of them appearing once. Sequencing was carried out using blood. The receptors stem from a male donor with vitiligo.

The chain carries TRBV4-3 and TRBJ2-3; TRBD2 might be the D (6 bases). CDR3 size: 17 residues. Germline values: CDR1 LGHNA, CDR2 YSLEER. Trimming pared 0 bases from V and 4 bases from J, leaving 17 bases between. CDR3 protein: CASSQDEGGVSADTQYF. DNA of the CDR3: TGCGCCAGCAGCCAAGACGAGGGCGGGGTATCGGCAGATACGCAGTATTTT.

The chain combines TRBV10-3 with TRBJ2-5; TRBD2 might be the D (6 bases). The CDR3 loop spans 16 amino acids. Trimming took off 2 bases at V and 5 bases at J, with 18 bases between the two ends. CDR1 and CDR2 (germline): ENHRY, SYGVKD. CDR3 loop: CAISEPDTGGSETQYF. The DNA for the CDR3 is TGTGCCATCAGTGAGCCGGATACCGGGGGATCCGAGACCCAGTACTTC.

In its sample, this clone was seen a few times. The rearrangement uses TRBV7-2 and TRBJ1-1; tentatively, D is TRBD1 (5 bases). Germline V gives CDR1 SGHTA, CDR2 FQGNSA. The length of the CDR3 is 15 residues. V was clipped by 1 base and J by 1 base, with 10 bases between them. This CDR3 is CASSLVGGENTEAFF. As DNA, the CDR3 is TGTGCCAGCAGCTTAGTCGGGGGAGAGAACACTGAAGCTTTCTTT.

V and J are TRBV28 and TRBJ2-3, with a tentative D call TRBD2 (5 bases). The germline V and J ends were trimmed by 7 bases and 1 base, with 15 bases remaining between them. Germline lookup yields CDR1 MDHEN and CDR2 SYDVKM. The CDR3 consists of 15 residues. This CDR3 reads CASTRGSFRTDTQYF. The CDR3 region has the DNA TGTGCCAGCACCCGAGGGAGTTTCCGCACAGATACGCAGTATTTT.

The chain carries TRBV21-1 and TRBJ1-1; the table calls TRBD1, which could not be checked here. TRBV21-1 is reported as a pseudogene. This CDR3 comprises 16 residues. CDR3 sequence reads: CASSKALQGENTEAFF. CDR3 DNA sequence: TGTGCCAGCAGCAAAGCGCTACAGGGGGAGAACACTGAAGCTTTCTTT.

V gene TRBV19 combines with J gene TRBJ1-1; 7 nucleotides match TRBD1. The CDR3 runs 15 residues. The germline gives CDR1 LNHDA, CDR2 SQIVND (reference sequence). J was trimmed by 1 base and V by 7 bases; bases with no gene match: 9. The CDR3 spells CASNLLWDRNTEAFF. CDR3 nucleotide sequence: TGTGCCAGTAACTTACTTTGGGACAGGAACACTGAAGCTTTCTTT.

J is TRBJ2-7 and V is TRBV10-3; D is unclear. From germline, CDR1 is ENHRY and CDR2 SYGVKD. This CDR3 comprises 13 residues. Trimming took off 3 bases at V and 3 bases at J, with 9 bases between the two ends. This CDR3 is CAISEGGGYEQYF. As DNA, the CDR3 is TGTGCCATCAGTGAAGGCGGTGGCTACGAGCAGTACTTC.

The rearrangement links TRBV19 to TRBJ2-3; tentatively, D is TRBD1 (6 bases). Germline V gene data show CDR1 as LNHDA and CDR2 as SQIVND (reference sequence). CDR3 length: 15 amino acids. The V end lost 5 bases, the J end lost 2 bases, and 14 bases lay between the germline ends. CDR3 in amino acids: CASSDLQGYTDTQYF. The CDR3 bases are TGTGCCAGTAGTGACCTACAGGGTTACACAGATACGCAGTATTTT.

The rearrangement uses TRBV5-1 and TRBJ1-2, with D possibly matching TRBD1 (5 bases). Trimming took off 4 bases at V and 8 bases at J, with 15 bases between the two ends. CDR3 length: 13 amino acids. Germline V gene data show CDR1 as SGHRS and CDR2 as YFSETQ. CDR3 nucleotide sequence: TGCGCCAGCAGCCCACGCGGGGCGGAAGGCTACACCTTC. Its protein is CASSPRGAEGYTF.

The J gene is TRBJ1-1, the V gene TRBV4-3; D call uncertain. Looked up from germline, CDR1 is LGHNA and CDR2 is YSLEER. The CDR3 has 10 amino acids. V lost 8 bases, J lost 7 bases, and 8 bases lay in between. The CDR3 coding sequence is TGCGCCAGCGAGCGTGGTGAAGCTTTCTTT. It translates to CASERGEAFF.

The chain employs TRBV27 and TRBJ2-7; D is possibly TRBD1 (6 bases). From germline, CDR1 is MNHEY and CDR2 SMNVEV (reference sequence). V lost 6 bases and J 13 bases, leaving 13 bases between the germline ends. CDR3 size: 10 residues. CDR3 in DNA: TGTGCCAGCAGGTCGGACAGTCTCTACTTC. Its protein product is CASRSDSLYF.

The chain links TRBV6-1 to TRBJ1-1, with a possible D match to TRBD1 (5 bases). The V end was cut by 3 bases, the J end by 3 bases, with 11 bases between. CDR3 length: 14 amino acids. The germline CDR1 and CDR2 sequences are MNHNS and SASEGT. The CDR3 reads CASSDRVGYTEAFF. The CDR3 DNA is TGTGCCAGCAGTGACAGGGTAGGGTACACTGAAGCTTTCTTT.

This chain links TRBV27 with TRBJ2-6; TRBD1 matches 9 bases. With V trimmed by 7 bases and J by 4 bases, 14 bases remained unmatched. The V gene's germline CDR1 is MNHEY and CDR2 SMNVEV (reference sequence). The CDR3 totals 18 residues. The CDR3: CASMLQGADLSGANVLTF. The CDR3, as DNA: TGTGCCAGCATGCTACAGGGGGCGGATTTATCAGGGGCCAACGTCCTGACTTTC.

V and J are TRBV7-9 and TRBJ1-6; a possible D gene is TRBD1 (6 bases). V gave up 5 bases and J gave up 7 bases, with 15 bases separating them. CDR1 and CDR2 from the germline V gene are SEHNR and FQNEAQ (reference sequence). This CDR3 spans 15 amino acids. CDR3 residues: CASSTGQFSNSPLHF. The CDR3 nucleotides read TGTGCCAGCAGCACCGGACAGTTTAGCAATTCACCCCTCCACTTT.

The chain joins TRBV18 to TRBJ1-2; D gene uncertain. The V gene lost 3 bases and the J gene lost 0 bases, with 11 bases spanning the gap. Germline values: CDR1 KGHSH, CDR2 LQKENI. The CDR3 is 15 amino acids. CDR3 in amino acids: CASSPLPVPNYGYTF. CDR3 coding DNA: TGTGCCAGCTCACCCTTACCAGTTCCTAACTATGGCTACACCTTC. Looking up the rest from reference TRBV18 and TRBJ1-2 gives the full variable domain: NAGVMQNPRHLVRRRGQEARLRCSPMKGHSHVYWYRQLPEEGLKFMVYLQKENIIDESGMPKERFSAEFPKEGPSILRIQQVVRGDSAAYFCASSPLPVPNYGYTFGSGTRLTVV.

This clone was seen once. This chain joins TRBV4-3 and TRBJ2-4; 8 bases line up with TRBD1. The CDR3 runs to 16 residues. The ends lost 3 bases at V and 3 bases at J; junction bases unmatched: 7. CDR1 is LGHNA and CDR2 is YSLEER in the germline V gene. In DNA, the CDR3 is TGCGCCAGCAGCCACCAGGGGGCACAAGTCAAAAACATTCAGTACTTC. It yields the protein CASSHQGAQVKNIQYF.

This clone was seen many times. This rearrangement joins TRBV29-1 to TRBJ2-1; D gene ambiguous. Germline CDR1 and CDR2: SQVTM and ANQGSEA. The CDR3 spans 14 residues. V shed 7 bases and J shed 0 bases, with 13 bases lying between them. The DNA of the CDR3 is TGCAGCGCCGAGGCAGATAGCTCCTACAATGAGCAGTTCTTC. This gives the protein CSAEADSSYNEQFF.

The chain employs TRBV4-2 and TRBJ2-1, with TRBD1 identical over 8 bases. V lost 4 bases to trimming and J lost 0 bases; unmatched junction nucleotides: 8. The CDR3 has 17 amino acids. Germline CDR1 is LGHNA and CDR2 is YNFKEQ. The CDR3 bases are TGTGCCAGCAGCCCCACAGCCGGACAGGGCTCCTACAATGAGCAGTTCTTC. Its translation is CASSPTAGQGSYNEQFF.